This TCR beta chain originates from a study of blood T cell repertoires in COVID-19. Study-level information: Researchers got acute and convalescent COVID-19 samples from the United States, Italy and Spain. The analysed material was cDNA or gDNA that came from T cells, B-cell-depleted T cells, or PBMCs.

Under the authors' procedure: Estimation of nucleated cell counts relied on the amplification of reference gene primers. Method: immunoSEQ multiplex PCR; TCRdb's copy keeps in-frame clones and lacks some. V and J calls and clone size come straight from that table; D and trimming were deduced from the DNA. The sample includes some 19,000 clones, roughly 80% seen only once; the top ten take more than 9.5%. The TCR comes from an elderly man with acute or convalescent COVID-19. Sequencing used peripheral blood.

CDR3 sequence reads: CASSPFGLAGNTGELFF. CDR3 bases: TGTGCCAGCTCACCGTTCGGGCTAGCGGGGAACACCGGGGAGCTGTTTTTT. The chain combines TRBV18 with TRBJ2-2, with 8 bases that match TRBD2. The CDR3 is 17 amino acids. Unmatched junction bases numbered 7, after V lost 3 bases and J lost 1 base. Germline V gene data show CDR1 as KGHSH and CDR2 as LQKENI.